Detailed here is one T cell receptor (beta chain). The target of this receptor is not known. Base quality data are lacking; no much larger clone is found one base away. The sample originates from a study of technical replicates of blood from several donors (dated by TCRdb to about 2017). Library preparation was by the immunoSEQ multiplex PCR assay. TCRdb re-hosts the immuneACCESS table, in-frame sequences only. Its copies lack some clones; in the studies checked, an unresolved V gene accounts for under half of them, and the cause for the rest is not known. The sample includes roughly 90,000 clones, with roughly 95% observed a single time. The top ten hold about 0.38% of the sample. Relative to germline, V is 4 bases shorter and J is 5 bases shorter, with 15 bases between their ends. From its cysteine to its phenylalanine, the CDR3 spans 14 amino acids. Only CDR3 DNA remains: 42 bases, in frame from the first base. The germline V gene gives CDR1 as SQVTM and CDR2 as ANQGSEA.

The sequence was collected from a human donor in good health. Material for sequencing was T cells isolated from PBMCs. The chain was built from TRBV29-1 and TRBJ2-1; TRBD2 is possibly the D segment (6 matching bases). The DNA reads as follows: TGCAGCGTTGTGCGGGACGGGACCAACAATGAGCAGTTCTTC. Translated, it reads CSVVRDGTNNEQFF.